The T cell receptor beta chain under discussion was sequenced for a study of T-cell reconstitution after alpha-beta-depleted transplantation in children. It was with unique molecular identifiers that the TCRbeta library was prepared. Each CDR3 protein is one row after TCRdb ran MiXCR on the PCR reads. The table records 250,000 to 400,000 distinct CDR3 sequences, 23% of them present only once. This clonotype was counted a few times. Deletions cut 4 bases from V and 2 bases from J, with 17 bases between. Germline V gene lookup returns CDR1 SGDLS and CDR2 YYNGEE. The CDR3 loop spans 16 amino acids. The sequenced sample was PBMCs, mostly from graft donor cells, obtained 180 days after TCRalphabeta/CD19-depleted stem cell transplant. This clonotype originated in a male patient aged 10 to 17 who had a stem cell transplant for acute lymphoblastic leukemia, so the T cells may come from the graft donor. The chain recombines TRBV9 with TRBJ2-3, with no clear D. The DNA of the CDR3 is TGTGCCAGCAGCATCGAGCCAGAGGTGTCCACAGATACGCAGTATTTT. Translating it yields CASSIEPEVSTDTQYF.